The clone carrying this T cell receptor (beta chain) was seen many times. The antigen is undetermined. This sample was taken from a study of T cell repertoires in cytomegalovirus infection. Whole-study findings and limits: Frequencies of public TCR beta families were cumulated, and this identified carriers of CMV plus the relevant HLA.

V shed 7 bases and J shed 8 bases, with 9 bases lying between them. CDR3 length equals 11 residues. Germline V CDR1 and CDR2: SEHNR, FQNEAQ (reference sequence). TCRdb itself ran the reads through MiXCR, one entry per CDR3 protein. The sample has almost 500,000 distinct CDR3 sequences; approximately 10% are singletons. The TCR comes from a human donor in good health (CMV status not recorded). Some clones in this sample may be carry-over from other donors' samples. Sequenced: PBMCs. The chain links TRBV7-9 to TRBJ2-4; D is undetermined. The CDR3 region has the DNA TGTGCCAGCACCAATGGGGACATTCAGTACTTC. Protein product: CASTNGDIQYF.